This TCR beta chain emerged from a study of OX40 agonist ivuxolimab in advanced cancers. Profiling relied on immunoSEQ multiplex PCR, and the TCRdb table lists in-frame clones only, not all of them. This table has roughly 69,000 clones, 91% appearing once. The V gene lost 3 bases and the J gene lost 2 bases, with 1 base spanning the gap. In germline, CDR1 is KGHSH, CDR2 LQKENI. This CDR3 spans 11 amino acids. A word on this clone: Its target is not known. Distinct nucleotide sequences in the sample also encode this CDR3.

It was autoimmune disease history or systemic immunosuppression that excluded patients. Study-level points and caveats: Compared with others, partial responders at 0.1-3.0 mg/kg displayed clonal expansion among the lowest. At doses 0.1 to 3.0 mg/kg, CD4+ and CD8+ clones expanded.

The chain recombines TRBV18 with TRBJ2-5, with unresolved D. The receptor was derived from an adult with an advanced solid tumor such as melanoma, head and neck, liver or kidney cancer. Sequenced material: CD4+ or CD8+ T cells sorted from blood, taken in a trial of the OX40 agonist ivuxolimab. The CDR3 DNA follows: TGTGCCAGCTCACCGCAAGAGACCCAGTACTTC. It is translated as CASSPQETQYF.